This T cell receptor beta chain was recovered during a study of T cell clonality in common variable immunodeficiency. Findings and caveats of the study: CVID subjects shared fewer TCRbeta clones than healthy controls did. In common variable immunodeficiency, TCR beta chains reportedly carried fewer deletions and N-nucleotide insertions.

This clone has a count of ten or more. Its matching antigen is unknown. Germline and junction disagree at one end, which may indicate a read error. The read terminates 3 residues before the CDR3 end, so the remaining end is supplied by the germline J gene. TCRdb keeps only in-frame clones here, not all; method: immunoSEQ multiplex PCR. The table lists 57,000 or so clones, with no singletons. The CDR3 consists of 15 residues. Looked up from germline, CDR1 is SGHTA and CDR2 is FQGNSA. The chain is built from TRBV7-2 and TRBJ1-3; TRBD1 might be the D (5 bases). Sequenced material: peripheral blood mononuclear cells. The receptor's source is a person between 18 and 75 years old in good health. The CDR3 protein is CASRLGATSGNTIYF. Incomplete CDR3 DNA: TGTGCCAGCAGATTAGGGGCCACCTCTGGAAACACC.